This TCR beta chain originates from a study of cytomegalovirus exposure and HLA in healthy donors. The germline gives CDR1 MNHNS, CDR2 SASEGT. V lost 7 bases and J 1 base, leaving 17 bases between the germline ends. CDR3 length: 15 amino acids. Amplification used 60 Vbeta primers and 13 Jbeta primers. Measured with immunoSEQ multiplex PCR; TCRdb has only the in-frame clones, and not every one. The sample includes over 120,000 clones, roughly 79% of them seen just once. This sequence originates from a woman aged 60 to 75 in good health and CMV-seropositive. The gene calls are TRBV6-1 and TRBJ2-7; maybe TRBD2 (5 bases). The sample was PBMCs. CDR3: CASNPSRRSSYEQYF. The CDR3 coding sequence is TGTGCCAGCAATCCCTCTAGGAGGAGTTCCTACGAGCAGTACTTC.